Sequencing of this T cell receptor beta chain was carried out in a study of long-term antiretroviral therapy in people with HIV. Points on this clone: Its antigen is currently unknown.

Investigators performed immunoSEQ version v3.0 at survey level. Data came from immunoSEQ multiplex PCR; TCRdb stores just in-frame clones and leaves some out. The sample shows 13,000 to 15,000 clones, over 75% of them seen only once. Prior to DNA extraction, the samples held 1-10 million cryopreserved PBMC. V gave up 2 bases and J gave up 6 bases; unmatched junction bases: 4. Germline V gene sequence: CDR1 KGHSH, CDR2 LQKENI. The CDR3 is 13 residues long. General observations from the study: Across all time points, the repertoire was dominated by clones that expanded before ART.

The J gene is TRBJ2-7, the V gene TRBV18, with 7 bases matching TRBD2. This sequence originates from a middle-aged man with HIV. Sequencing used unsorted PBMCs, obtained 6.2 years after starting antiretroviral therapy. CDR3 nucleotides: TGTGCCAGCTCACCAGGGGGAGGGACCGAGCAGTACTTC. Translation gives CASSPGGGTEQYF.